This entry lists 17 T cell receptor beta chains sequenced from one sample in a study of CD8 T cells in ankylosing spondylitis (dated 2017 in TCRdb). Overall study outcomes, separate from this receptor: A TCR beta motif of seven or eight highly homologous amino acid variants appeared characteristic of blood from ankylosing spondylitis patients.

Libraries were constructed by 5' RACE. Instrument used: Illumina HiSeq 2500. The raw public data were reprocessed by TCRdb itself: fastp quality trimming at Q25, MiXCR clonotype calling, in-frame beta chains only. Here each entry gathers all rows of one CDR3 protein and keeps the most common genes and DNA. The sample has around 490,000 distinct CDR3 sequences on record, approximately 5% of them singletons. The ten most abundant clones make up under 4.5% of the sample. No antigens are known for them. The sequenced material came from blood, either unsorted or a sorted T cell fraction (not recorded which). All receptors derive from a male donor with ankylosing spondylitis.

This clonotype was counted ten times or more. The rearrangement links TRBV13 to TRBJ1-1; TRBD1 might be the D (5 bases). CDR3 length equals 12 residues. The V and J ends lost 5 bases and 11 bases respectively, with 15 bases between them. Germline V lookup: CDR1 PRHDT, CDR2 FYEKMQ (reference sequence). The CDR3 here is CASSPEGIKAFF. The CDR3 region has the DNA TGTGCCAGCAGCCCAGAGGGGATAAAGGCTTTCTTT.

This clonotype has at least ten counts. The gene calls are TRBV7-2 and TRBJ1-1; TRBD1 might be the D (6 bases). CDR1 is SGHTA and CDR2 is FQGNSA in the germline V gene. The CDR3 consists of 15 residues. V lost 5 bases to trimming and J lost 4 bases, with 17 bases between them. The CDR3: CASSIFLGGGTEAFF. In DNA, the CDR3 is TGTGCCAGCAGCATCTTCCTGGGGGGCGGCACTGAAGCTTTCTTT.

This clonotype was observed at least ten times. This chain links TRBV6-1 with TRBJ1-1; maybe TRBD1 (5 bases). This CDR3 comprises 13 residues. V was pared by 8 bases and J by 0 bases, with 10 bases between. Germline V gives CDR1 MNHNS, CDR2 SASEGT. The CDR3 loop reads CASLSGVNTEAFF. CDR3 DNA: TGTGCCAGCCTCTCGGGGGTGAACACTGAAGCTTTCTTT.

This clonotype was seen at least ten times. J is TRBJ2-3 and V is TRBV24-1; no clear D. This CDR3 has 12 amino acids. Germline loops: CDR1 KGHDR, CDR2 SFDVKD. Trimming left V 6 bases short and J 1 base short, with 4 bases between. The CDR3: CATSNRTDTQYF. The CDR3, as DNA: TGTGCCACCAGTAATCGCACAGATACGCAGTATTTT.

This clonotype was detected a few times. The chain uses TRBV11-3 and TRBJ2-1; 8 bases are shared with TRBD2. This CDR3 spans 15 amino acids. Looked up from germline, CDR1 is SGHNT and CDR2 is YENEEA. With V trimmed by 0 bases and J by 9 bases, 7 bases remained unmatched. The CDR3 nucleotides read TGTGCCAGCAGCTTAGAACGGGGGGGCCTTGGTGAGCAGTTCTTC. Translating gives CASSLERGGLGEQFF. Together with reference TRBV11-3 and TRBJ2-1, the CDR3 gives the full variable domain: EAGVVQSPRYKIIEKKQPVAFWCNPISGHNTLYWYLQNLGQGPELLIRYENEEAVDDSQLPKDRFSAERLKGVDSTLKIQPAELGDSAVYLCASSLERGGLGEQFFGPGTRLTVL.

The chain combines TRBV7-2 with TRBJ2-2, with D perhaps matching TRBD2 (5 bases). The V end was cut by 2 bases, the J end by 1 base, with 11 bases between. CDR3 size: 16 residues. Germline V gives CDR1 SGHTA, CDR2 FQGNSA. The CDR3 DNA reads as TGTGCCAGCAGCTTATTTGGCGGGCAGAACACCGGGGAGCTGTTTTTT. It yields the protein CASSLFGGQNTGELFF.

This clonotype was seen many times. The chain employs TRBV7-2 and TRBJ1-1; D call uncertain. The CDR3 covers 12 residues. In germline, CDR1 is SGHTA, CDR2 FQGNSA. V lost 6 bases, J lost 11 bases, and 16 bases lay in between. CDR3 amino acids: CASSPAWGGAFF. As DNA, the CDR3 is TGTGCCAGCAGTCCTGCTTGGGGTGGCGCTTTCTTT.

This clonotype was picked up a small number of times. The chain combines TRBV15 with TRBJ2-7; maybe TRBD1 (5 bases). V lost 5 bases to trimming and J lost 1 base, with 9 bases between them. CDR3 length: 13 residues. Germline-derived CDR1 and CDR2 are LNHNV and YYDKDF (reference sequence). The CDR3 DNA is TGTGCCACCAGCGTGACAGAGTCCTACGAGCAGTACTTC. This encodes CATSVTESYEQYF.

This clonotype has a handful of counts. The genes are TRBV7-6 and TRBJ2-1, with TRBD1 matching 9 bases. CDR1 is SGHVS, CDR2 FNYEAQ, per germline. This CDR3 contains 15 residues. The trim removed 1 base at V and 6 bases at J, leaving 4 bases unmatched. The CDR3 loop is CASSLDGTGSNEQFF. The CDR3 coding sequence is TGTGCCAGCAGCTTAGACGGGACAGGGTCCAATGAGCAGTTCTTC.

This clonotype was detected many times. The chain couples TRBV24-1 to TRBJ1-4, with D unresolved. The CDR3 extends over 13 amino acids. Germline CDR1 and CDR2: KGHDR and SFDVKD. V dropped 4 bases and J dropped 8 bases, with 10 bases sitting between them. The chain's CDR3 is CATSDNFEEKLFF. Here the CDR3 DNA reads TGTGCCACCAGTGACAACTTCGAGGAAAAACTGTTTTTT.

The rearrangement links TRBV20-1 to TRBJ2-1; 8 bases align to TRBD1. This CDR3 spans 15 amino acids. V was pared by 6 bases and J by 8 bases, with 15 bases of the junction left unmatched. The germline CDR1 and CDR2 sequences are DFQATT and SNEGSKA (reference sequence). CDR3 sequence reads: CSARRLTGARDEQFF. CDR3 coding DNA: TGCAGTGCCAGAAGACTGACAGGGGCCAGGGATGAGCAGTTCTTC.

This clonotype was seen many times. This chain joins TRBV20-1 and TRBJ2-1; TRBD2 matches 9 bases. The CDR3 consists of 17 residues. The V and J ends lost 6 bases and 6 bases, in that order; junction bases with no gene match: 18. Per germline, CDR1 DFQATT and CDR2 SNEGSKA (reference sequence). In DNA, the CDR3 is TGCAGTGCCGCGGGGCCCATAGCGGGAGTCCGGCTCAATGAGCAGTTCTTC. Protein product: CSAAGPIAGVRLNEQFF.

There are a few counts of this clonotype. The CDR3: CASSSIAGGNVYGYTF. The CDR3 nucleotides are TGTGCCAGCAGCTCCATCGCGGGAGGGAACGTCTATGGCTACACCTTC. This chain uses TRBV11-2 with TRBJ1-2, with D uncertain. There are 16 residues in the CDR3. Germline CDR1 and CDR2: SGHAT and FQNNGV. Trimming took 4 bases from V and 4 from J, leaving 19 bases between them.

The table lists this clonotype with many counts. The gene calls are TRBV7-8 and TRBJ1-1; no clear D gene. The CDR3 runs 15 residues. Trimming removed 5 bases at V and 3 bases at J, with 16 bases between. Germline CDR1 and CDR2: SGHVS and FQNEAQ. The CDR3, as DNA: TGTGCCAGCAGCACCAGGACTATCGCGGACACTGAAGCTTTCTTT. As protein: CASSTRTIADTEAFF.

Notes on this clonotype: An end of the junction does not agree with germline; a read error may underlie this. This chain joins TRBV5-6 and TRBJ2-7; D call uncertain. The CDR3 is made up of 13 amino acids. Per the germline V gene, CDR1 is SGHDT and CDR2 is YYEEEE. CDR3 nucleotides: TGTGCCAGCGGCTTCGGGCTCGTCTACGAGCAGTACTTC. Translation: CASGFGLVYEQYF.

In its sample, this clonotype was seen many times. The chain joins TRBV5-1 to TRBJ2-7; 7 bases match TRBD1. Germline V lookup: CDR1 SGHRS, CDR2 YFSETQ. With 4 bases clipped from V and 0 bases from J, the junction kept 7 bases outside the gene matches. The CDR3 has 15 amino acids. CDR3 residues: CASSISAGGSYEQYF. As DNA, the CDR3 is TGCGCCAGCAGCATCTCGGCAGGGGGCTCCTACGAGCAGTACTTC.

This clonotype was seen only a few times. Its ends do not fully match the called genes, so a read error is possible. The chain links TRBV20-1 to TRBJ2-7; the match to TRBD1 covers 11 bases. CDR3 length: 16 residues. Germline assignment: CDR1 DFQATT and CDR2 SNEGSKA (reference sequence). For the CDR3, the DNA is TGCTGTGCTAGAGAGGAGGACAGGGGGCAGGTCTACGAGCAGTACTTC. Its translation is CCAREEDRGQVYEQYF.